These 21 T cell receptor beta chains came from one sample sequenced in a study of identical twins. TCRdb reprocessed the 5' RACE reads via MiXCR and lists one record per CDR3 protein. Of about 220,000 distinct CDR3 sequences detected, roughly 7.5% appear once; the ten largest clones hold approximately 2%. The sample was also reused in another study, on yellow fever vaccine responses in identical twins.

Sequenced sample: memory (CD45RO+) T cells sorted from blood. All receptors come from a woman aged 18-29 years in good health.

This clonotype has just a few counts. V usage is TRBV5-1 and J usage is TRBJ2-3; D unresolved. The germline V gene has CDR1 SGHRS and CDR2 YFSETQ. Trimming stripped 1 base from V and 4 bases from J, with 10 bases between. CDR3 size: 14 residues. CDR3 loop: CASSLNRVPDTQYF. CDR3 DNA sequence: TGCGCCAGCAGCTTGAATCGGGTGCCAGATACGCAGTATTTT.

This clonotype was seen only a few times. The rearrangement links TRBV4-3 to TRBJ1-6; D might be TRBD1 (5 bases). With 0 bases removed from V and 11 bases from J, the gap between germline ends came to 14 bases. CDR3 length equals 15 residues. In germline, CDR1 is LGHNA, CDR2 YSLEER. Here the CDR3 reads CASSQEWTTGAPLHF. CDR3 nucleotides: TGCGCCAGCAGCCAAGAATGGACAACGGGGGCACCCCTCCACTTT.

This clonotype has just a few counts. The genes are TRBV12-3 or TRBV12-4 and TRBJ2-1; 9 positions agree with TRBD2. The CDR3 contains 17 residues. Germline trimming cut 5 bases from V and 0 bases from J; bases unmatched to any gene: 8. CDR3 sequence: CASSRATSGSSYNEQFF. The CDR3 DNA follows: TGTGCCAGCAGTCGAGCGACTAGCGGAAGCTCCTACAATGAGCAGTTCTTC.

This clonotype was counted a few times. The chain recombines TRBV19 with TRBJ2-5; the D is unclear. The CDR3 has 11 amino acids. The V and J ends lost 10 bases and 3 bases respectively, with 9 bases between them. Per germline, CDR1 LNHDA and CDR2 SQIVND (reference sequence). The DNA of the CDR3 is TGTGCCAACAACTTCGAAGAGACCCAGTACTTC. This sequence encodes CANNFEETQYF.

This clonotype was detected many times. Sequence at one end of the junction differs from germline and may be a read error. The CDR3 DNA reads TGTGCCAGCAGTCCGGGGCGTAGCTCTGGGGCCAACGTCCTGTCTTTC. This encodes CASSPGRSSGANVLSF. The chain is built from TRBV12-3 or TRBV12-4 and TRBJ2-6; either TRBD1 or TRBD2 may fit D (5 bases each). The CDR3 is made up of 16 amino acids.

This clonotype has more than one count but fewer than ten. This rearrangement joins TRBV5-1 to TRBJ1-6; weak D call: TRBD1 (5 bases). Germline V lookup: CDR1 SGHRS, CDR2 YFSETQ. Trimming stripped 8 bases from V and 10 bases from J, with 16 bases between. This CDR3 spans 13 amino acids. CDR3 in DNA: TGCGCCAGTTCTCGGGGCCCTAGGTCACCCCTCCACTTT. This translates into CASSRGPRSPLHF.

This clonotype came up a few times. The genes are TRBV7-2 and TRBJ2-5; 8 bases align to TRBD2. V shed 5 bases, J shed 5 bases, and the junction held 7 bases outside the gene matches. The CDR3 length is 14 residues. CDR1 SGHTA and CDR2 FQGNSA come from the germline V gene. The CDR3 loop is CASSPGRGGETQYF. The CDR3 region has the DNA TGTGCCAGCAGCCCCGGACGGGGGGGGGAGACCCAGTACTTC.

The sample holds many counts of this clonotype. This chain joins TRBV29-1 and TRBJ2-3; D may be TRBD1 (6 bases). The CDR3 consists of 13 residues. V lost 4 bases, J lost 2 bases, and 10 bases lay in between. The V gene's germline CDR1 is SQVTM and CDR2 ANQGSEA. The CDR3 DNA is TGCAGCGTTGTAGGACAGCCCACAGATACGCAGTATTTT. Protein sequence: CSVVGQPTDTQYF.

This clonotype was seen at least ten times. The chain uses TRBV4-2 and TRBJ2-2; 10 nucleotides align to TRBD1. Germline CDR1 LGHNA, CDR2 YNFKEQ. The CDR3 sequence is 16 residues long. V shed 4 bases and J 4 bases; nucleotides not matched to a gene: 6. The DNA of the CDR3 is TGTGCCAGCAGCCCCCGGGACAGGGGAACCACCGGGGAGCTGTTTTTT. Translating it yields CASSPRDRGTTGELFF.

The chain recombines TRBV19 with TRBJ2-2; 8 bases fit TRBD2. The trim removed 7 bases at V and 0 bases at J, leaving 13 bases unmatched. CDR3 length: 18 amino acids. CDR1 and CDR2 (germline): LNHDA, SQIVND (reference sequence). CDR3 region: CASTKGGRGGANTGELFF. CDR3 coding DNA: TGTGCCAGTACCAAAGGGGGTCGGGGGGGTGCGAACACCGGGGAGCTGTTTTTT.

This clonotype showed up many times. The V call is TRBV5-6, the J call TRBJ1-1; the D gene is possibly TRBD1 (5 bases). The CDR3 is 13 residues long. CDR1 is SGHDT and CDR2 is YYEEEE in the germline V gene. The V gene lost 1 base and the J gene lost 4 bases, with 8 bases spanning the gap. DNA of the CDR3: TGTGCCAGCAGCTTGTACAGGATCACTGAAGCTTTCTTT. It codes for CASSLYRITEAFF.

This clonotype was detected only a few times. This chain uses TRBV5-4 with TRBJ2-7, with TRBD2 identical over 7 bases. V gave up 0 bases and J gave up 1 base; unmatched junction bases: 4. The V gene's germline CDR1 is SGHNT and CDR2 YYREEE (reference sequence). The CDR3 contains 15 residues. Written as DNA, the CDR3 is TGTGCCAGCAGCTTGGGTAGCGGGCATTCCTACGAGCAGTACTTC. This gives the protein CASSLGSGHSYEQYF.

This chain connects TRBV20-1 to TRBJ1-5, with D possibly being TRBD1 (6 bases). The CDR3 is 14 amino acids. The V gene lost 6 bases and the J gene lost 5 bases, with 17 bases spanning the gap. The germline V gene has CDR1 DFQATT and CDR2 SNEGSKA (reference sequence). The CDR3, as DNA: TGCAGTGCCTCTACAGGGAATACAGATCAGCCCCAGCATTTT. Translation gives CSASTGNTDQPQHF.

In this sample, this clonotype turned up a few times. The chain combines TRBV6-2 or TRBV6-3 with TRBJ2-2; 10 bases are a match to TRBD2. The CDR3 length is 15 residues. Per the germline V gene, CDR1 is MNHEY and CDR2 is SVGEGT. The V segment lost 5 bases and the J segment 3 bases; nucleotides outside the gene matches: 3. Written as DNA, the CDR3 is TGTGCCAGCAGTGCCACTAGCGGGGACACCGGGGAGCTGTTTTTT. It codes for CASSATSGDTGELFF.

At least ten counts were recorded for this clonotype. The V call is TRBV20-1, the J call TRBJ1-1; D call uncertain. The CDR3 contains 13 residues. V shed 4 bases and J shed 2 bases, with 11 bases lying between them. Germline V CDR1 and CDR2: DFQATT, SNEGSKA (reference sequence). Written as DNA, the CDR3 is TGCAGTGCTAAGAATGGAGAAAACACTGAAGCTTTCTTT. It codes for CSAKNGENTEAFF.

This clonotype came up a few times. The V gene is TRBV7-2, the J gene TRBJ2-1; 7 nucleotides align to TRBD1. The CDR3 contains 16 residues. V shed 5 bases and J 2 bases; nucleotides not matched to a gene: 9. CDR1 SGHTA and CDR2 FQGNSA come from the germline V gene. The CDR3 loop reads CASSPGRTGPYNEQFF. The CDR3 DNA reads as TGTGCCAGCAGCCCAGGACGGACAGGCCCCTACAATGAGCAGTTCTTC.

This clonotype was seen only a few times. V is TRBV4-2 and J is TRBJ2-2; 11 bases align to TRBD2. The CDR3 contains 16 residues. The V gene's germline CDR1 is LGHNA and CDR2 YNFKEQ. V shed 2 bases and J 6 bases; nucleotides not matched to a gene: 5. The CDR3 DNA follows: TGTGCCAGCAGCCAAATAGCGGGAGGGGGGGCCGGGGAGCTGTTTTTT. Amino acids: CASSQIAGGGAGELFF.

The chain employs TRBV2 and TRBJ2-3; D is ambiguous. From germline, CDR1 is SNHLY and CDR2 FYNNEI. CDR3 length equals 12 residues. V dropped 6 bases and J dropped 6 bases, with 10 bases sitting between them. CDR3 in amino acids: CASSWERDTQYF. The CDR3 region has the DNA TGTGCCAGCAGCTGGGAACGGGATACGCAGTATTTT. The entire variable domain, with the rest obtained from reference TRBV2 and TRBJ2-3, is as follows: EPEVTQTPSHQVTQMGQEVILRCVPISNHLYFYWYRQILGQKVEFLVSFYNNEISEKSEIFDDQFSVERPDGSNFTLKIRSTKLEDSAMYFCASSWERDTQYFGPGTRLTVL.

This sequence joins TRBV20-1 and TRBJ2-3; D might be TRBD2 (5 bases). CDR1 is DFQATT and CDR2 is SNEGSKA in the germline V gene (reference sequence). The CDR3 loop spans 15 amino acids. V shed 4 bases and J shed 1 base, with 15 bases lying between them. For the CDR3, the DNA is TGCAGTGCTACTAGGCCAGCGGAACGCACAGATACGCAGTATTTT. It is translated as CSATRPAERTDTQYF.

This clonotype has a count of ten or more. CDR3 loop: CASSLGVTSRTDTQYF. CDR3 nucleotide sequence: TGCGCCAGCAGCTTGGGCGTGACTAGTCGCACAGATACGCAGTATTTT. V is TRBV5-1 and J is TRBJ2-3, with D possibly being TRBD2 (6 bases). The CDR3 is 16 amino acids. V lost 0 bases, J lost 1 base, and 12 bases lay in between. Germline V gene sequence: CDR1 SGHRS, CDR2 YFSETQ.

This clonotype has just a few counts. The rearrangement uses TRBV11-1 and TRBJ2-7; D may correspond to TRBD1 or TRBD2 (5 bases each). Germline V gives CDR1 SGHAT, CDR2 FQDESV (reference sequence). V lost 0 bases, J lost 2 bases, and 17 bases lay in between. This CDR3 contains 17 residues. For the CDR3, the DNA is TGTGCCAGCAGCTTAGCTAACCGGGGCCCTTGGACCTACGAGCAGTACTTC. This encodes CASSLANRGPWTYEQYF.